What follows are 12 T cell receptor beta chains derived from one specimen sequenced in a study of T cell repertoires in cytomegalovirus infection. MiXCR, applied by TCRdb to the reads, yields one record per CDR3 protein. Among fewer than 950,000 distinct CDR3 sequences listed, less than 35% were seen once. These receptors are not linked to any known antigen. Sample: cultured CD8+ T cells from PBMCs, taken from culture after CMV antigen stimulation. Receptors were obtained from a human donor in good health (CMV status not recorded). Some clones in this sample may be carry-over from other donors' samples.

The J gene is TRBJ1-2, the V gene TRBV7-8; D not resolved. The V and J ends lost 5 bases and 8 bases respectively, with 12 bases between them. The CDR3 has 12 amino acids. In germline, CDR1 is SGHVS, CDR2 FQNEAQ. The CDR3 loop reads CASSAGVWGYTF. The CDR3 nucleotides are TGTGCCAGCAGCGCCGGAGTGTGGGGCTACACCTTC. Based on the CDR3 plus reference TRBV7-8 and TRBJ1-2, the full variable domain is GAGVSQSPRYKVAKRGQDVALRCDPISGHVSLFWYQQALGQGPEFLTYFQNEAQLDKSGLPSDRFFAERPEGSVSTLKIQRTQQEDSAVYLCASSAGVWGYTFGSGTRLTVV.

This clonotype was recorded once. The rearrangement joins TRBV4-1 to TRBJ1-2; TRBD1 agrees at 7 bases. With 3 bases clipped from V and 4 bases from J, the junction kept 5 bases outside the gene matches. Germline V gene sequence: CDR1 MGHRA, CDR2 YSYEKL. The CDR3 consists of 14 residues. CDR3 in amino acids: CASSQSDRSYGYTF. CDR3 nucleotide sequence: TGCGCCAGCAGCCAGTCGGACAGGAGCTATGGCTACACCTTC.

The chain joins TRBV15 to TRBJ2-7; D is ambiguous. V lost 5 bases to trimming and J lost 6 bases, with 14 bases between them. The CDR3 loop spans 13 amino acids. CDR1 is LNHNV and CDR2 is YYDKDF in the germline V gene (reference sequence). The CDR3 DNA follows: TGTGCCACCAGCCGTTCAGTGGGCATCGAGCAGTACGTC. Its protein product is CATSRSVGIEQYV.

This clonotype was counted a few times. The chain links TRBV6-5 to TRBJ2-2, with D maybe TRBD1 (6 bases). Germline assignment: CDR1 MNHEY and CDR2 SVGAGI. The CDR3 is 14 amino acids. V lost 6 bases and J 3 bases, leaving 11 bases between the germline ends. The CDR3 DNA reads as TGTGCCAGCAGAGACACAGGGTACACCGGGGAGCTGTTTTTT. Protein: CASRDTGYTGELFF.

This clonotype was found a few times. This rearrangement joins TRBV6-1 to TRBJ1-5, with 11 positions matching TRBD1. This CDR3 region has 13 residues. V lost 7 bases to trimming and J lost 7 bases; unmatched junction nucleotides: 3. Germline values: CDR1 MNHNS, CDR2 SASEGT. This CDR3 reads CASTGTGGQPQHF. The CDR3 nucleotides read TGTGCCAGCACCGGGACAGGGGGACAGCCCCAGCATTTT.

The gene calls are TRBV7-9 and TRBJ1-1; D remains unclear. V was trimmed by 6 bases and J by 3 bases, leaving 8 bases between them. Looked up from germline, CDR1 is SEHNR and CDR2 is FQNEAQ (reference sequence). The CDR3 runs 12 residues. The CDR3 nucleotides are TGTGCCAGCAGTCACGAGGACACTGAAGCTTTCTTT. This gives the protein CASSHEDTEAFF.

The J gene is TRBJ1-1, the V gene TRBV6-2 or TRBV6-3, with unresolved D. This CDR3 has 13 residues. Deletions cut 5 bases from V and 6 bases from J, with 13 bases between. Germline CDR1 and CDR2: MNHEY and SVGEGT. In DNA form, the CDR3 reads TGTGCCAGCAGTCATACACGGAATGCTGAAGCTTTCTTT. Its translation is CASSHTRNAEAFF.

This clonotype showed up just a few times. The V gene is TRBV4-1, the J gene TRBJ1-2; weak D call: TRBD1 (5 bases). The germline V gene has CDR1 MGHRA and CDR2 YSYEKL. This CDR3 is 13 amino acids long. V shed 3 bases and J shed 6 bases, with 11 bases lying between them. The CDR3 region has the DNA TGCGCCAGCAGCCAGGGACGGCATAATGGCTACACCTTC. Amino acid sequence: CASSQGRHNGYTF.

This sequence joins TRBV6-1 and TRBJ1-1; D is undetermined. In germline, CDR1 is MNHNS, CDR2 SASEGT. V shed 10 bases and J shed 1 base, with 10 bases lying between them. The CDR3 loop spans 12 amino acids. The CDR3 reads CAILGRNTEAFF. DNA of the CDR3: TGTGCCATTCTCGGTCGGAACACTGAAGCTTTCTTT.

The chain is built from TRBV15 and TRBJ2-7; no clear D gene. Germline V gene sequence: CDR1 LNHNV, CDR2 YYDKDF (reference sequence). Deletions cut 0 bases from V and 2 bases from J, with 5 bases between. CDR3 length equals 13 residues. The CDR3 reads CATSRDLTYEQYV. The CDR3 region has the DNA TGTGCCACCAGCAGAGATTTAACCTACGAGCAGTACGTC.

The chain joins TRBV7-9 to TRBJ2-1, with D possibly being TRBD1 (6 bases). V lost 5 bases and J 7 bases, leaving 21 bases between the germline ends. Germline-derived CDR1 and CDR2 are SEHNR and FQNEAQ (reference sequence). The CDR3 totals 16 residues. For the CDR3, the DNA is TGTGCCAGCAGCGACGAATGGGGGCTAGGTTGGAATGAGCAGTTCTTC. Its translation is CASSDEWGLGWNEQFF.

This chain connects TRBV12-3 or TRBV12-4 to TRBJ1-2; D is uncertain. The length of the CDR3 is 14 residues. V was clipped by 0 bases and J by 1 base, with 6 bases between them. The CDR3 DNA is TGTGCCAGCAGTTTAGCGCCAGATAACTATGGCTACACCTTC. Translating it yields CASSLAPDNYGYTF.